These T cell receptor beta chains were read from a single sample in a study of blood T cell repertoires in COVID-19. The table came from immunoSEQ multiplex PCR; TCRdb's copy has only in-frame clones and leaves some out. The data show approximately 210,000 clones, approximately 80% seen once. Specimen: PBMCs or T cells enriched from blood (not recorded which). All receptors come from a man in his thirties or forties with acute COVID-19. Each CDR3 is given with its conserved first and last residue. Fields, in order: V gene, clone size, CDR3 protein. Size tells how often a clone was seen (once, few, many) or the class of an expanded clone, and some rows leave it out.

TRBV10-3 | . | CAILDRQSTDTQYF
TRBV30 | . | CAWTPGGYEQYF
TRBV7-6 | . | CASSHGGWQGEETQYF
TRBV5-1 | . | CASSLGGGGAPVETQYF
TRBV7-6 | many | CASSPSPTGADGYTF
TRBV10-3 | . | CAISERPGGLYGYTF
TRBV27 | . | CASSLSGANYGYTF
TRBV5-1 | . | CASSLADWNTGELFF
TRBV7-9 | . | CASSPDREPYNSPLHF
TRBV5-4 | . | CASSTPGPQRDTEAFF
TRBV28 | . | CASSGGAPPPNGYTF
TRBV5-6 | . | CASSLADRGNEKLFF
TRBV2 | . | CASSMVVTYNEQFF
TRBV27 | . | CASSFFGVGGNNSPLHF
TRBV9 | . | CASSVAQGAYEQYF
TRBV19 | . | CASSVLGEAGYTF
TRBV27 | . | CASSLGGINTDTQYF
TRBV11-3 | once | CASSSSGNMNTEAFF
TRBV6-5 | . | CASTEGRANTEAFF
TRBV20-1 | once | CSASAPGTGGVEEQFF
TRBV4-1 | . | CASSQESRTGIGEQFF
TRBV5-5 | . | CASSVPTVIYTF